These 7 T cell receptor beta chains were sequenced from one sample in a study of blood T cells in healthy people across ages. The use of a sample-barcoded 5' primer and a J-beta primer mix characterized a second PCR of roughly 6 to 12 cycles. Via MiXCR, TCRdb re-called the 5' RACE reads, giving one row per CDR3 protein. The table shows about 900,000 distinct CDR3 sequences, with about 59% occurring only once. Input material: blood. These receptors all stem from a man aged 25 to 40 in good health.

This clonotype was seen at least ten times. This chain links TRBV6-4 with TRBJ2-3; D not certain. This CDR3 is 13 amino acids long. In germline, CDR1 is MRHNA, CDR2 SNTAGT. The V and J ends lost 0 bases and 2 bases respectively, with 3 bases between them. The CDR3 here is CASSDSDTDTQYF. CDR3 bases: TGTGCCAGCAGTGACTCGGACACAGATACGCAGTATTTT.

The chain employs TRBV6-5 and TRBJ2-3; 8 bases are a match to TRBD2. The CDR3 covers 16 residues. V was pared by 3 bases and J by 5 bases, with 10 bases of the junction left unmatched. The germline V gene has CDR1 MNHEY and CDR2 SVGAGI. The CDR3 bases are TGTGCCAGCAGTTATTCGGGGACTAGTCTGAAAGATACGCAGTATTTT. It is translated as CASSYSGTSLKDTQYF.

The genes are TRBV7-2 and TRBJ2-3, with 7 nucleotides matching TRBD2. CDR1 and CDR2 from the germline V gene are SGHTA and FQGNSA. J gave up 5 bases and V 5 bases, and 10 bases lay outside the gene matches. The CDR3 runs 15 residues. The DNA for the CDR3 is TGTGCCAGCAGCCAAAGCGGGGCCATCGGAGATACGCAGTATTTT. This codes for CASSQSGAIGDTQYF.

The rearrangement links TRBV15 to TRBJ2-1; TRBD1 agrees at 10 bases. The ends lost 3 bases at V and 4 bases at J; junction bases unmatched: 6. Germline CDR1 reads LNHNV; CDR2 reads YYDKDF (reference sequence). This CDR3 is 16 amino acids long. This CDR3 reads CATSRGGTGAYNEQFF. In DNA, the CDR3 is TGTGCCACCAGCAGGGGTGGGACAGGGGCGTACAATGAGCAGTTCTTC. Combining the CDR3 with reference TRBV15 and TRBJ2-1 gives the whole variable domain DAMVIQNPRYQVTQFGKPVTLSCSQTLNHNVMYWYQQKSSQAPKLLFHYYDKDFNNEADTPDNFQSRRPNTSFCFLDIRSPGLGDTAMYLCATSRGGTGAYNEQFFGPGTRLTVL.

This clonotype was seen repeatedly, ten times or more. At one of its ends the junction is not consistent with the germline gene, which may arise from a read error. This chain joins TRBV5-1 and TRBJ2-3; TRBD2 agrees at 11 bases. Germline CDR1 and CDR2: SGHRS and YFSETQ. The CDR3 totals 16 residues. CDR3 protein: CASSLRLAGSTDTQYF. The CDR3 DNA follows: TGTGCCAGCAGCTTAAGACTAGCGGGGAGTACAGATACGCAGTATTTT. Combining the CDR3 with reference TRBV5-1 and TRBJ2-3 gives the whole variable domain KAGVTQTPRYLIKTRGQQVTLSCSPISGHRSVSWYQQTPGQGLQFLFEYFSETQRNKGNFPGRFSGRQFSNSRSEMNVSTLELGDSALYLCASSLRLAGSTDTQYFGPGTRLTVL.

The chain links TRBV7-6 to TRBJ2-7, with a possible D match to TRBD1 (6 bases). The germline V gene encodes CDR1 SGHVS and CDR2 FNYEAQ. The CDR3 covers 15 residues. V was shortened by 1 base and J by 4 bases, with 14 bases between the two germline ends. The CDR3 protein is CASSLGGRGRYEQYF. In DNA, the CDR3 is TGTGCCAGCAGCTTAGGTGGCAGGGGACGGTACGAGCAGTACTTC.

V usage is TRBV2 and J usage is TRBJ1-5; 7 bases are shared with TRBD1. V shed 6 bases, J shed 3 bases, and the junction held 5 bases outside the gene matches. The germline V gene has CDR1 SNHLY and CDR2 FYNNEI. CDR3 size: 14 residues. CDR3 sequence reads: CASRNQGDNQPQHF. The CDR3 nucleotides are TGTGCCAGCAGGAACCAGGGGGACAATCAGCCCCAGCATTTT.